Here is one T cell receptor (beta chain) with its context. This entry is derived from a study of identical twins. TCRdb passed the 5' RACE reads through MiXCR, listing each CDR3 protein once. The profile shows around 250,000 distinct CDR3 sequences, 5.5% to 7% of them singletons. These data were likewise used in another study, on yellow fever vaccine responses in identical twins.

This TCR was recovered from a woman aged 18-29 years in good health. The sample comprised memory (CD45RO+) T cells sorted from blood.

The CDR3, as DNA: TGTGCCAGCAGCTTGGATGATCTCGCAGATACGCAGTATTTT. Translating gives CASSLDDLADTQYF. V gene TRBV5-5 combines with J gene TRBJ2-3, with D uncertain. Germline CDR1 SGHKS, CDR2 YYEKEE (reference sequence). This CDR3 has 14 residues. V shed 0 bases and J shed 4 bases, with 9 bases lying between them. Based on the CDR3 plus reference TRBV5-5 and TRBJ2-3, the full variable domain is DAGVTQSPTHLIKTRGQQVTLRCSPISGHKSVSWYQQVLGQGPQFIFQYYEKEERGRGNFPDRFSARQFPNYSSELNVNALLLGDSALYLCASSLDDLADTQYFGPGTRLTVL.